This passage covers 8 T cell receptor beta chains from one sample sequenced in a study of regulatory T cells in long-lasting Graves disease. Specified time point: persistent/refractory GD, antithyroid drugs over 5 years with positive TRAb. Making the TCR library involved RNA that had been extracted from PBMCs. Arm-PCR with iRepertoire HTBI primers amplified the CDR3 regions for these TCR beta libraries. TCRdb redid the calling of the multiplex PCR reads with MiXCR, one entry per CDR3 protein. The sample shows a few hundred thousand distinct CDR3 sequences, about a quarter of them seen only once. This sample comprised peripheral blood mononuclear cells (PBMCs), obtained when the disease was refractory, from a patient treated with antithyroid drugs. These TCRs come from a female donor with Graves disease.

The rearrangement uses TRBV7-9 and TRBJ2-2; 11 bases line up with TRBD1. Germline-derived CDR1 and CDR2 are SEHNR and FQNEAQ (reference sequence). V was clipped by 3 bases and J by 8 bases; unmatched bases: 8. This CDR3 comprises 16 residues. The CDR3 DNA reads TGTGCCAGCAGCTTTTGGACAGGGGGCGCGTCAGGGGAGCTGTTTTTT. Its translation is CASSFWTGGASGELFF.

Of note for this clonotype: This may be a read error: a much more frequent sequence differs by one nucleotide. The chain combines TRBV6-1 with TRBJ1-1; D gene ambiguous. This CDR3 comprises 12 residues. The germline V gene encodes CDR1 MNHNS and CDR2 SASEGT. The CDR3 sequence: CTSSPLNTEAFF. DNA of the CDR3: TGTACCAGCAGCCCCCTGAACACTGAAGCTTTCTTT.

This clonotype was seen a handful of times. The chain has TRBV7-3 and TRBJ1-1; D not resolved. The CDR3 is 13 residues long. CDR1 is SGHTA, CDR2 FQGTGA, per germline. V lost 3 bases and J 1 base, leaving 6 bases between the germline ends. CDR3 protein: CASSFTRNTEAFF. The CDR3 DNA reads as TGTGCCAGCAGCTTCACACGGAACACTGAAGCTTTCTTT.

Regarding this clonotype: With a much larger clone just one base away, this may be a read error. The chain uses TRBV6-5 and TRBJ2-5, with 7 bases aligning to TRBD1. This CDR3 is built from 17 residues. In germline, CDR1 is MNHEY, CDR2 SVGAGI. The CDR3 here is CTSSSLAGTAAVETQYF. DNA of the CDR3: TGTACCAGCAGTTCTTTGGCCGGGACAGCTGCAGTTGAGACCCAGTACTTC.

This chain joins TRBV6-1 and TRBJ1-1; 7 bases align to TRBD1. There are 14 residues in the CDR3. The trim removed 7 bases at V and 0 bases at J, leaving 5 bases unmatched. From germline, CDR1 is MNHNS and CDR2 SASEGT. CDR3 DNA sequence: TGTGCCAGCAAACGGGACAGCCTGAACACTGAAGCTTTCTTT. It is translated as CASKRDSLNTEAFF.

This clonotype turned up a few times. The V call is TRBV11-3, the J call TRBJ2-7; TRBD1 matches at 9 bases. Germline V gene sequence: CDR1 SGHNT, CDR2 YENEEA. V was pared by 3 bases and J by 0 bases, with 9 bases of the junction left unmatched. The CDR3 has 17 residues. The CDR3 nucleotides are TGTGCCAGCAGCTTTCCCACAGGGGGCATGTTCTCCTACGAGCAGTACTTC. Translation: CASSFPTGGMFSYEQYF.

This sequence joins TRBV29-1 and TRBJ1-2; 11 bases match TRBD1. Germline V gene lookup returns CDR1 SQVTM and CDR2 ANQGSEA. The V gene end was trimmed by 7 bases and the J gene end by 7 bases; junction bases not matched to a gene: 8. This CDR3 contains 13 residues. The CDR3 region has the DNA TGCAGCGCCAAGGACAGGGGGCGACCTGGCTACACCTTC. Translating it yields CSAKDRGRPGYTF.

This clonotype was seen repeatedly, ten times or more. The chain is built from TRBV28 and TRBJ1-1; TRBD1 aligns across 8 bases. V dropped 1 base and J dropped 6; count of bases not matched to a gene: 10. Germline-derived CDR1 and CDR2 are MDHEN and SYDVKM. The CDR3 sequence is 16 residues long. CDR3 bases: TGTGCCAGCAGTTTATTTGGCGTCGGGACAGGCCCTGAAGCTTTCTTT. It translates to CASSLFGVGTGPEAFF.